The following is a T cell receptor (beta chain) sequence with its context. Libraries were prepared by immunoSEQ multiplex PCR; TCRdb keeps only in-frame clonotypes and omits some of them. Among 110,000 or so clones listed, around 86% were seen once. This sample was taken from a study of blood T cell repertoires in COVID-19. This CDR3 region has 15 residues. The V gene lost 0 bases and the J gene lost 1 base, with 10 bases spanning the gap. Germline V gene data show CDR1 as SGHTA and CDR2 as FQGNSA. Sample: peripheral blood. The chain recombines TRBV7-2 with TRBJ2-7, with D perhaps TRBD1 (5 bases). The TCR originated in a woman between 65 and 79 years old with acute or convalescent COVID-19. In nucleotides, the CDR3 is TGTGCCAGCAGCTTAGCAGGGGCAGCGTCCTACGAGCAGTACGTC. This gives the protein CASSLAGAASYEQYV.